This T cell receptor (beta chain) is drawn from a study of OX40 agonist ivuxolimab in advanced cancers. Findings and caveats of the study: In the expanded peripheral T cells, antigen specificity was never determined.

Worth noting for this clone: Its specificity is unknown.

Produced via immunoSEQ multiplex PCR; TCRdb's table is partial and in-frame only. The sample carries tens of thousands of clones, 91% recorded once. The sequencing used CD4+ or CD8+ T cells sorted from blood, collected in a trial of the OX40 agonist ivuxolimab. The source is an adult with an advanced solid tumor such as melanoma, head and neck, liver or kidney cancer.

CDR3 protein: CASSHGVGTDTQYF. The CDR3 bases are TGTGCCAGTAGTCACGGGGTGGGTACAGATACGCAGTATTTT. J is TRBJ2-3 and V is TRBV19; the D gene is possibly TRBD2 (5 bases). The germline V gene has CDR1 LNHDA and CDR2 SQIVND (reference sequence). This CDR3 contains 14 residues. The V and J ends lost 5 bases and 3 bases respectively, with 12 bases between them.